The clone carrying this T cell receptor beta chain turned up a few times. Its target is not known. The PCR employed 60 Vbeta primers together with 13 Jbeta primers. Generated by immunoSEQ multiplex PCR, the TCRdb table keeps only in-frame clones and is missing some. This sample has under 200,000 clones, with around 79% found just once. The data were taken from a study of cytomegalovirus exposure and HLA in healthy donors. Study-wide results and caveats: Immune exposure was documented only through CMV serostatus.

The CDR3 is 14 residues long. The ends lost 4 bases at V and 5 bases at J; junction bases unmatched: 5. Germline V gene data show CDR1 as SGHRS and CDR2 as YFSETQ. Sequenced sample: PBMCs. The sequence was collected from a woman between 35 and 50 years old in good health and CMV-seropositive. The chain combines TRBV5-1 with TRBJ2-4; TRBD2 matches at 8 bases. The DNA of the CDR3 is TGCGCCAGCAGCGCCGGGGGGGTCGAAAACATTCAGTACTTC. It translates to CASSAGGVENIQYF.